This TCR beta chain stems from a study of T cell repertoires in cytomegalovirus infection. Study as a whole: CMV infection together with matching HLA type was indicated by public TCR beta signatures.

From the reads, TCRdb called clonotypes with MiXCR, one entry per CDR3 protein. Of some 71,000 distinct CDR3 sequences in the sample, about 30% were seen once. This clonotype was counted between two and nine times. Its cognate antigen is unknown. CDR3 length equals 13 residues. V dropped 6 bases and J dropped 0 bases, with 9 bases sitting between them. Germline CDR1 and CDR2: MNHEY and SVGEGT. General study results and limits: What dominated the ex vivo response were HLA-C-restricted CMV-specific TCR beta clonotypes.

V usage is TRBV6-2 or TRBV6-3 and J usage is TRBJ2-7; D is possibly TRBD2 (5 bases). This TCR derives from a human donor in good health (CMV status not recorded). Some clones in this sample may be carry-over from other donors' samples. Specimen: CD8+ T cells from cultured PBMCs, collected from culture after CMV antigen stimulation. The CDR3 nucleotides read TGTGCCAGCAGGAGCGGTCCCTCCTACGAGCAGTACTTC. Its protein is CASRSGPSYEQYF.